This section outlines one T cell receptor (beta chain) sequence together with its context. Which antigen it targets is not known. No much larger clone is present one base from it, and per-base qualities are unavailable. Sample time point, as interpreted from the label and publication: about 28 days (+/-7) after the second vaccine dose. AZD1222 recipients with second doses at about 4 weeks or about 12 weeks were pooled, because spike-specific TCR depth and breadth did not differ between schedules. Samples from vaccinated people were obtained from the UK trials COV001 and COV002, which included a single-blind randomized controlled phase 2/3 trial of AZD1222 (ChAdOx1 nCoV-19) in healthy adults. For TCRbeta chain sequencing, PBMC samples from trial participants were taken at day 0 and at day 28 after the second dose. CDR1 and CDR2 are read off the germline V gene as MNHNS and SASEGT. V gives up 1 base and J gives up 3 bases, and the segment between their germline ends measures 6 bases. The CDR3 runs 13 residues from the cysteine to the phenylalanine. Left in the record is the CDR3 DNA by itself, 39 bases read in frame from the first base.

The CDR3 regions of human TCRbeta chains were analyzed by immunosequencing. Under the source paper's analysis protocol: Repertoire TCRs were matched against a reference library of SARS-CoV-2-specific TCRs generated with the MIRA antigen-specificity platform. Breadth was defined as the fraction of unique TCRs that were SARS-CoV-2-associated, and depth was defined as the fraction of total T cells that were SARS-CoV-2-associated. Using the MIRA data, each spike-specific TCR was assigned both to the spike region to which the TCR was reactive and to a CD4 or CD8 class. Log10-transformed breadth and depth values were compared by one-way ANOVA with Sidak's multiple comparisons tests. What TCRdb holds here is the immuneACCESS table cut down to in-frame rearrangements. Part of the clones is not present; checked against another copy, under half of the missing clones reflect an unresolved V gene, and the others are unexplained. The V and J calls and clone size were taken over from that table, and D and trimming were inferred from the DNA. The sample table lists 120,000 to 150,000 clones, 75% to 90% of them with a count of one. 1.5% to 2% of the sample rests with the top ten.

The sample belongs to a study of T cell responses to AZD1222 COVID-19 vaccine (dated by TCRdb to 2020 to 2022). In terms of the full investigation: A total of over 230 trial participants underwent TCR sequencing, of whom about 210 had received two doses of AZD1222 and about 25 had received two doses of the MenACWY control vaccine. Trial participants were enrolled into age subgroups of 18-55, 56-69 and 70-plus years, which contained about 150, 28 and 57 TCR-sequenced participants, respectively. General conclusions and limits of the study: Spike-specific TCR breadth and depth rose significantly after two AZD1222 doses compared with day 0 and with MenACWY recipients. Because no day 14 peak-response samples were available, the repertoires could be characterized only after the peak T cell response. Nearly half of unique spike-specific TCRs reportedly recognized epitopes outside regions mutated in the B.1.351 and B.1.1.7 variants. Most participants were white British and females outnumbered males, and the authors suggested that clonal diversity may have been underestimated. Conclusions about previously exposed vaccinees are limited, since just five to seven AZD1222 recipients were seropositive for SARS-CoV-2 at baseline. The 56-69-year group was small, and its depth increase did not reach significance, likely because of low power. CD4 TCRs associated with the vaccine covered the entire spike protein, and the dominant responses were in regions 160-218 and 743-854.

This chain is built from TRBV6-1 and TRBJ1-2; the D gene is unclear. The sequencing used peripheral blood, collected 28 days after the second AZD1222 dose. This sequence originates from an adult who received the AZD1222 COVID-19 vaccine. The CDR3 here reads CASSEGPDYGYTF. The DNA is as follows: TGTGCCAGCAGTGAAGGGCCCGACTATGGCTACACCTTC.